Below, 9 T cell receptor beta chains from the same sample are listed, as sequenced in a study of shared clonotypes between healthy human individuals. Sequencing was performed with immunoSEQ multiplex PCR; in TCRdb, only in-frame clones are kept and a portion is missing. This sample has 2.5 million or so clones, with about 92% found just once. Sample: naive CD4+ T cells sorted from blood. Subset denoted: CD45RA+ positively selected. Receptor source: a man aged 18-30 years in good health.

This clone was recorded only once. The chain is built from TRBV9 and TRBJ2-7; 8 bases are a match to TRBD2. Looked up from germline, CDR1 is SGDLS and CDR2 is YYNGEE. Trimming cost V 7 bases and J 6 bases; bases outside gene matches: 15. CDR3 length equals 15 residues. The CDR3 sequence is CASSLGGRNNAEQYF. DNA of the CDR3: TGTGCCAGCTCCTTGGGCGGGAGGAATAATGCCGAGCAGTACTTC.

The chain recombines TRBV5-6 with TRBJ1-4, with TRBD1 matching 11 bases. V lost 4 bases and J lost 7; bases outside the gene matches: 6. Germline V lookup: CDR1 SGHDT, CDR2 YYEEEE. The CDR3 runs to 15 residues. The DNA for the CDR3 is TGTGCCAGCAGCCGGACAGGGGGCGTCGTTGAAAAACTGTTTTTT. Translation: CASSRTGGVVEKLFF.

With regard to this clone: This sample includes further DNA sequences coding for the same CDR3. The J gene is TRBJ2-7, the V gene TRBV5-4; D possibly uses TRBD1 or TRBD2 (6 bases each). The CDR3 is made up of 14 amino acids. Germline V CDR1 and CDR2: SGHNT, YYREEE (reference sequence). Trimming shortened V by 0 bases and J by 2 bases, and 9 bases separated the two germline ends. CDR3 region: CASSLGGATYEQYF. The CDR3 region has the DNA TGTGCCAGCAGCTTGGGGGGGGCCACCTACGAGCAGTACTTC.

This clone appeared a few times. The CDR3 region has the DNA TGTGCCAGCAGTTACTCTAGTGAAGTATCACCCCTCCACTTT. This gives the protein CASSYSSEVSPLHF. The J gene is TRBJ1-6, the V gene TRBV6-5; D uncertain. The CDR3 consists of 14 residues. Germline V gene data show CDR1 as MNHEY and CDR2 as SVGAGI. V lost 0 bases to trimming and J lost 10 bases, with 10 bases between them.

Details on this clone: Other DNA sequences within the sample encode an identical CDR3. The CDR3 nucleotides read TGTGCCAGCTCCCGAACGGACAACTACGAGCAGTACTTC. Protein: CASSRTDNYEQYF. The chain has TRBV18 and TRBJ2-7; D is possibly TRBD1 (5 bases). The V end was cut by 6 bases, the J end by 3 bases, with 12 bases between. The CDR3 consists of 13 residues. Germline V lookup: CDR1 KGHSH, CDR2 LQKENI.

This CDR3 reads CASSFAQGVLTGELFF. The CDR3 nucleotides are TGCGCCAGCAGCTTCGCACAGGGGGTATTAACCGGGGAGCTGTTTTTT. The chain has TRBV5-1 and TRBJ2-2, with TRBD1 matching over 8 bases. CDR3 length: 16 amino acids. After removal of 2 bases from V and 5 bases from J, the junction contained 8 bases not matched to a gene. The V gene's germline CDR1 is SGHRS and CDR2 YFSETQ.

The rearrangement joins TRBV28 to TRBJ2-7, with D possibly matching TRBD2 (5 bases). Germline V gene data show CDR1 as MDHEN and CDR2 as SYDVKM. Deletions cut 6 bases from V and 0 bases from J, with 15 bases between. CDR3 size: 15 residues. CDR3: CASSTRGISSYEQYF. CDR3 sequence (DNA): TGTGCCAGCAGCACTCGGGGTATCAGCTCCTACGAGCAGTACTTC.

As regards this clone: Additional DNA sequences in this sample encode the identical CDR3. The chain is built from TRBV6-5 and TRBJ2-3, with D uncertain. CDR1 is MNHEY and CDR2 is SVGAGI in the germline V gene. Trimming removed 6 bases from V and 2 bases from J, with 6 bases in between. The CDR3 extends over 12 amino acids. In nucleotides, the CDR3 is TGTGCCAGCAGCTCACCCACAGATACGCAGTATTTT. Translation: CASSSPTDTQYF.

V is TRBV2 and J is TRBJ2-5; no reliable D call. TRBJ2-7 matches the DNA end more closely, so the J call is doubtful. Germline CDR1 reads SNHLY; CDR2 reads FYNNEI. This CDR3 has 13 amino acids. The CDR3 DNA reads TGTGCCAGCAGTGAGTTCAGCCACTACGAGCAGTACTTC. It yields the protein CASSEFSHYEQYF.